The clone carrying this TCR beta chain has a count of ten or more. CDR3 size: 15 residues. Trimming took off 3 bases at V and 4 bases at J, with 10 bases between the two ends. Germline V gene lookup returns CDR1 SEHNR and CDR2 FQNEAQ (reference sequence). This entry is derived from a study of CD8+CD57+ T cells in acquired aplastic anemia. It was genomic DNA that served as the template for profiling TCR beta VDJ and CDR3. TCRdb itself ran the reads through MiXCR, one entry per CDR3 protein. The data show 200,000 to 300,000 distinct CDR3 sequences, approximately 50% seen once. It was patients with CD8+CD57+ cell expansion by flow cytometry who were chosen for sequencing.

Sequencing was carried out using sorted CD4+, CD8+, or CD8+CD57+ T cells (not recorded which) from PBMCs. V is TRBV7-9 and J is TRBJ1-6; D remains ambiguous. The receptor's source is a human donor with aplastic anemia. The CDR3 loop is CASSFDKAYNSPLHF. For the CDR3, the DNA is TGTGCCAGCAGCTTCGACAAGGCTTATAATTCACCCCTCCACTTT.